A selection of T cell receptor beta chains follows, all from one sample in a study of T cells in Graves' hyperthyroidism and ophthalmopathy. From the multiplex PCR reads, TCRdb called clonotypes with MiXCR, one entry per CDR3 protein. This repertoire shows about 840,000 distinct CDR3 sequences, 35% to 45% found once; its top ten account for roughly 8.3%. The sequenced sample was blood. The receptor set was obtained from a man between 18 and 29 years old with Graves' hyperthyroidism. CDR3s include the opening cysteine and the closing phenylalanine or tryptophan. The order of the fields is J gene, V gene, CDR3 protein.

TRBJ2-2	TRBV2	CASSPNRGGPGELFF
TRBJ1-2	TRBV12-3/TRBV12-4	CASSFGTPVYGYTF
TRBJ1-5	TRBV4-1	CASSDGTGRPQHF
TRBJ2-5	TRBV7-2	CASSRNQGVQETQYF
TRBJ1-6	TRBV14	CASSPDRPYNSPLHF
TRBJ2-7	TRBV19	CASSMSGRSYEQYF
TRBJ2-7	TRBV20-1	CSAGRLDYEQYF
TRBJ2-5	TRBV9	CASSGQPSGETQYF
TRBJ2-6	TRBV4-2	CASSHEGSGANVLTF
TRBJ1-1	TRBV6-6	CASSEAVNTEAFF
TRBJ2-7	TRBV29-1	CSVGTATSYEQYF
TRBJ2-2	TRBV4-3	CASSQLGNTGELFF
TRBJ1-5	TRBV19	CASTVQDSYQPQHF
TRBJ2-7	TRBV10-3	CAISEQVEQYF
TRBJ1-6	TRBV6-6	CASSYGGRGNSPLHF
TRBJ1-2	TRBV29-1	CSVREAGYTF
TRBJ2-5	TRBV7-8	CASSPASGGQETQYF
TRBJ2-7	TRBV7-9	CASSQPKTQFPSSYEQYF
TRBJ2-7	TRBV7-9	CACDRDTNSYEQYF
TRBJ2-2	TRBV2	CASSASRDRDTGELFF
TRBJ1-2	TRBV20-1	CSAAETGYTYGYTF
TRBJ2-7	TRBV20-1	CSARDLDRRTYEQYF
TRBJ2-7	TRBV7-2	CASSFTPLGSVAYEQYF
TRBJ1-4	TRBV25-1	CASSGGQGLNEKLFF
TRBJ1-2	TRBV6-5	CASTKGGMVYGYTF
TRBJ1-5	TRBV7-2	CASSPRGQATNQPQHF
TRBJ1-1	TRBV19	CASSNTGTENTEAFF
TRBJ1-5	TRBV19	CASKSQGEHQPQHF
TRBJ1-6	TRBV11-2	CASSLDDEGGESPLHF